The T cell receptor (beta chain) described here comes from a study of OX40 agonist ivuxolimab in advanced cancers. A note on the overall study: Ivuxolimab was an agonistic, fully human IgG2 monoclonal antibody directed against OX40 (CD134), a costimulatory receptor. A male proportion of 82.7% and a mean age of approximately 58 years, ranging from 23 to 79, were recorded for the dose-escalation cohort. Intravenous ivuxolimab was administered to patients every 2 weeks at six dose levels: 0.01, 0.1, 0.3, 1.5, 3 and 10 mg/kg. The paper reports the monotherapy dose-escalation portion (N of about 54 patients) of the phase I ivuxolimab trial. Partial responses occurred in three dose-escalation patients: two with cutaneous melanoma and one with hepatocellular carcinoma. Of the approximately 54 patients in dose escalation, around 20 had hepatocellular carcinoma, about 15 had melanoma, 9 had renal cell carcinoma and 9 had head and neck cancer. Patients were allowed to have had prior anti-PD-1, anti-PD-L1 or anti-CTLA-4 therapy, and more than 35% of the dose-escalation patients had been treated with checkpoint inhibitors. Peripheral TCRbeta sequencing aimed to test whether ivuxolimab altered TCR sequence diversity and caused clonal T-cell expansion.

To sequence the TCRbeta CDR3 region, genomic DNA was isolated from the sorted cells. The immunoSEQ Assay was used for sequencing of TCRbeta CDR3 regions. TCRdb re-hosts the immuneACCESS table, in-frame sequences only. Its copies lack some clones; in the studies checked, an unresolved V gene accounts for under half of them, and the cause for the rest is not known. The sample yields approximately 76,000 clones; 70% to 90% were counted once. The leading ten clones occupy over 4.5% of the sample. Patients with autoimmune disease history or receiving systemic immunosuppression were excluded from the trial. Peripheral blood for TCR sequencing was collected from all dose cohorts at baseline, on cycle 4 day 1, and on cycle 7 day 1. The samples were drawn from a first-in-human, open-label, multicenter phase I dose-escalation trial of ivuxolimab. Adults with locally advanced or metastatic melanoma, renal cell carcinoma, hepatocellular carcinoma or head and neck squamous cell carcinoma were enrolled in the trial. CD4+ and CD8+ T cells were sorted separately from peripheral blood before TCR sequencing.

Including cysteine and phenylalanine, the CDR3 has 16 amino acids. Only the CDR3 part of the read is kept: 48 bases, read in frame from the first base. From the germline V gene (reference sequence), CDR1 is PRHDT and CDR2 is FYEKMQ. The germline V and J ends show losses of 4 bases and 3 bases respectively, and no gene match explains 3 bases of the junction. A remark on this clone: Its antigen remains unidentified. Base qualities are not provided; no much larger clone lies one nucleotide away.

Broad study findings and their caveats: In partial responders in the 0.1-3.0 mg/kg groups, normalized peripheral clonal expansion was found to be among the lowest, especially among CD8+ T cells. Clonal expansion of both CD4+ and CD8+ blood T cells was observed from baseline to week 6 at doses 0.1 to 3.0 mg/kg. Low levels of normalized T-cell clonal expansion were also seen in some nonresponding patients. After ivuxolimab, expanded clones were on average more numerous among CD8+ T cells than among CD4+ T cells. Which antigens the clonally expanded peripheral T cells were specific for was not determined.

Sequencing used CD4+ or CD8+ T cells sorted from blood, obtained in a trial of the OX40 agonist ivuxolimab. The TCR originated in an adult with an advanced solid tumor such as melanoma, head and neck, liver or kidney cancer. The chain uses TRBV13 and TRBJ2-3; 14 central nucleotides agree with TRBD2. The DNA sequence is given as TGTGCCAGCAGCTCCAGACTAGCGGGGGGGACAGATACGCAGTATTTT. This is translated as CASSSRLAGGTDTQYF.